The clone carrying this TCR beta chain has just a few counts. Its antigen remains unknown. There are 11 residues in the CDR3. Trimming shortened V by 6 bases and J by 10 bases, and 10 bases separated the two germline ends. CDR1 and CDR2 (germline): MNHEY, SVGAGI. These data originate in a study of post-analysis software for immune sequencing data. Across the whole study: Progressive-relapsing, secondary progressive and relapsing-remitting multiple sclerosis were among the disease courses included. Whole-study results and caveats: TRBV segments more frequent in patients than in controls numbered a few and included TRBV5-6, TRBV5-1 and TRBV20-1. Multiple sclerosis patients showed significantly lower normalized Chao1 diversity than controls did.

cDNA libraries of TCR beta carried unique molecular identifiers. From around 0.96 to 9.9 million T cells, 550,000 or so cDNA molecules were obtained. TCRdb reanalysed the PCR reads using MiXCR and keeps one entry per CDR3 protein. The sample holds about 540,000 distinct CDR3 sequences; 34% are singletons and the top ten take about 6%. This receptor was taken from a girl younger than 18 with multiple sclerosis. This rearrangement joins TRBV6-5 to TRBJ2-1; no reliable D call. Material: blood. The CDR3 loop reads CASSDGLEQFF. CDR3 nucleotides: TGTGCCAGCAGCGACGGTTTAGAGCAGTTCTTC.